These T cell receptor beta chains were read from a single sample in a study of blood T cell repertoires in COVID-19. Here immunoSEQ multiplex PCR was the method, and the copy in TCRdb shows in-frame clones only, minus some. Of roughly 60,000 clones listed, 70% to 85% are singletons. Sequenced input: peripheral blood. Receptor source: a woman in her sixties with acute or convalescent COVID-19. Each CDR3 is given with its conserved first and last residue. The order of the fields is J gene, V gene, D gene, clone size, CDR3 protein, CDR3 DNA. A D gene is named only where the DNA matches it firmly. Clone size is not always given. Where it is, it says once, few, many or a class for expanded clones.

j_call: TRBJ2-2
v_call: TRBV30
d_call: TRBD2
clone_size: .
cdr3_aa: CAWQRGGNTGELFF
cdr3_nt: TGTGCCTGGCAGCGGGGGGGGAACACCGGGGAGCTGTTTTTT

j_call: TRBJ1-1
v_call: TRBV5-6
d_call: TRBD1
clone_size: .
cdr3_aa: CASSLSTGGETEAFF
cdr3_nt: TGTGCCAGCAGCTTATCGACAGGGGGCGAAACTGAAGCTTTCTTT

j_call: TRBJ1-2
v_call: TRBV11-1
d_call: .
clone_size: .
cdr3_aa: CASSLDRDYGYTF
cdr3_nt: TGTGCCAGCAGCTTAGACAGGGACTATGGCTACACCTTC

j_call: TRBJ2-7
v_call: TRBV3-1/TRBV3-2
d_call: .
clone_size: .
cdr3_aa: CASSQGTSYEQYF
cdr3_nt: TGTGCCAGCAGCCAAGGGACTTCCTACGAGCAGTACTTC

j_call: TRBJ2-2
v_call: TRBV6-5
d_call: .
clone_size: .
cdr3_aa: CASSYSGTGELFF
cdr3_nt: TGTGCCAGCAGCTACAGCGGCACCGGGGAGCTGTTTTTT

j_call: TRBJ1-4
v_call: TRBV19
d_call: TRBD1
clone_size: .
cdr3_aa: CASSIGQGNEKLFF
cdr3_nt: TGTGCCAGTAGTATTGGACAGGGTAATGAAAAACTGTTTTTT

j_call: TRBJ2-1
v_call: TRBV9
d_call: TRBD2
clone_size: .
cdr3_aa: CASSPGGSGGYNEQFF
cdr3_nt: TGTGCCAGCAGCCCCGGCGGTAGCGGGGGATACAATGAGCAGTTCTTC

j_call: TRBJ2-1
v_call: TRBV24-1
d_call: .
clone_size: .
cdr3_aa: CATSEPGVAGGNEQFF
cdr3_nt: TGTGCCACCAGTGAACCCGGAGTAGCAGGGGGGAATGAGCAGTTCTTC

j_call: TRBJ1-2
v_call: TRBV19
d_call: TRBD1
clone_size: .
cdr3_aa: CASSIDSSPGQGFGYTF
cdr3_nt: TGTGCCAGTAGTATAGATAGCTCCCCGGGACAGGGATTTGGCTACACCTTC

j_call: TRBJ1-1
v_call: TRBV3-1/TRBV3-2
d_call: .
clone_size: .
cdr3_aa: CASSRSPGNTEAFF
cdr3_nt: TGTGCCAGCAGCCGGTCCCCAGGGAACACTGAAGCTTTCTTT

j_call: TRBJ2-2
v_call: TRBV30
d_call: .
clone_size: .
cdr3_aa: CAWRGLDTGELFF
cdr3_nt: TGTGCCTGGAGGGGCTTAGACACCGGGGAGCTGTTTTTT

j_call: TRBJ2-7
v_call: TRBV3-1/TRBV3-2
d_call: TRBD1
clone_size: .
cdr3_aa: CASSLTGGYYHEQYF
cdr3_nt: TGTGCCAGCAGTCTAACAGGGGGATATTACCACGAGCAGTACTTC

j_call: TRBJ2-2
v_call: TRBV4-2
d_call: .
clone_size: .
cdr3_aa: CASSPVLDSPNTGELFF
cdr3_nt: TGTGCCAGCAGCCCAGTATTAGACTCTCCCAACACCGGGGAGCTGTTTTTT

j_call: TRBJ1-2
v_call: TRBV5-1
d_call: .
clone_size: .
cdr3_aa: CASSSQGNYGYTF
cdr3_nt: TGCGCCAGCAGCTCACAGGGTAACTATGGCTACACCTTC

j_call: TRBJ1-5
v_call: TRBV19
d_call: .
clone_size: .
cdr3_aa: CASSIDQSPVNQPQHF
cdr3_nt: TGTGCCAGTAGTATAGATCAATCCCCGGTCAATCAGCCCCAGCATTTT

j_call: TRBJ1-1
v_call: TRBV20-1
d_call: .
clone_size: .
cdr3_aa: CSAEGATEAFF
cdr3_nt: TGCAGCGCGGAAGGGGCCACTGAAGCTTTCTTT

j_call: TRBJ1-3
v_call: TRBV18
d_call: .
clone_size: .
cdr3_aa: CASSQQGYSGNTIYF
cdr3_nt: TGTGCCAGCTCGCAGCAGGGTTATTCTGGAAACACCATATATTTT

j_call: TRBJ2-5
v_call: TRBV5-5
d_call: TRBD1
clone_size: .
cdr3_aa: CASSPRTGGMETQYF
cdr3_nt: TGTGCCAGCAGCCCAAGGACAGGGGGCATGGAGACCCAGTACTTC

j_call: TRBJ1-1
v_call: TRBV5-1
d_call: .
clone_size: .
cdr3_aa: CASSPGTGLDTEAFF
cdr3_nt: TGCGCCAGCAGCCCAGGAACAGGGTTAGACACTGAAGCTTTCTTT

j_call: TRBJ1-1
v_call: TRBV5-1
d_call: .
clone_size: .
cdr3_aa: CASSRTPGQNTEAFF
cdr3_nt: TGCGCCAGCAGCAGAACCCCCGGACAGAACACTGAAGCTTTCTTT

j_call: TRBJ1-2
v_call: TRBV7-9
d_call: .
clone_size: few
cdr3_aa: CASSADSYGYTF
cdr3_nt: TGTGCCAGCAGCGCCGACAGCTATGGCTACACCTTC

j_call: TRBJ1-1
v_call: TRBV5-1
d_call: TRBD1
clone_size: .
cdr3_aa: CASSPRGTVPTEAFF
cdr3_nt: TGCGCCAGCAGCCCCAGGGGGACCGTCCCCACTGAAGCTTTCTTT

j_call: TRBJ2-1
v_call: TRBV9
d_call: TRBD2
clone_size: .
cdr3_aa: CAISGVYNEQFF
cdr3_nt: TGTGCCATTAGCGGGGTCTACAATGAGCAGTTCTTC

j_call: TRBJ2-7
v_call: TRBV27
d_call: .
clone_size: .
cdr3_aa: CASSLSLEFSYEQYF
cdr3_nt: TGTGCCAGCAGTTTATCGTTGGAGTTCTCCTACGAGCAGTACTTC

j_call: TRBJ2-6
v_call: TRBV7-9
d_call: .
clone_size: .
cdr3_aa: CASSFRANVLTF
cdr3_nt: TGTGCCAGCAGCTTCAGGGCCAACGTCCTGACTTTC

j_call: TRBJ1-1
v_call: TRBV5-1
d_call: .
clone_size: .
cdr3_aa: CASSSGGIGTEAFF
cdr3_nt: TGCGCCAGCAGCTCGGGGGGAATCGGCACTGAAGCTTTCTTT

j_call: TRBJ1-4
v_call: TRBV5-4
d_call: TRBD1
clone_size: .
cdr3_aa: CASSSSGTANEKLFF
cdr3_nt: TGTGCCAGCAGCTCATCCGGGACAGCGAATGAAAAACTGTTTTTT

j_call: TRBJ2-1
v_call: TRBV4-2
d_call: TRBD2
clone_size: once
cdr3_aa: CASSPRSSGAYNEQFF
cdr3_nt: TGTGCCAGCAGCCCCCGGTCTAGCGGGGCCTACAATGAGCAGTTCTTC

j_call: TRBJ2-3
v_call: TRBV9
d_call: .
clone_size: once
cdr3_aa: CASNPERGGGTDTQYF
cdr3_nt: TGTGCCAGCAACCCCGAACGGGGTGGTGGGACAGATACGCAGTATTTT

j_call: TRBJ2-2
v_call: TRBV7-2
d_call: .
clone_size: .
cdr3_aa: CASSLGGQNTGELFF
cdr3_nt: TGTGCCAGCAGCTTGGGAGGACAGAACACCGGGGAGCTGTTTTTT

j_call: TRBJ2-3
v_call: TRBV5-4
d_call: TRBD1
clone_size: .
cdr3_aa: CASSSTGRGFGTDTQYF
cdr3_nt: TGTGCCAGCAGCTCAACAGGCAGGGGGTTTGGCACAGATACGCAGTATTTT

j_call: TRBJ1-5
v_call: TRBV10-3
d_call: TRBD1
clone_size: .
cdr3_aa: CAVGQGVDQPQHF
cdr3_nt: TGTGCCGTGGGACAGGGGGTAGATCAGCCCCAGCATTTT

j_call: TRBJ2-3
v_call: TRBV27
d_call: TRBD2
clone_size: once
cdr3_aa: CASSFIWGGSSTDTQYF
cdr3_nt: TGTGCCAGCAGTTTTATTTGGGGGGGGTCCAGCACAGATACGCAGTATTTT

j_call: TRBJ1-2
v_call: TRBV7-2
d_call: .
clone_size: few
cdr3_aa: CASSLVGRGSGGYTF
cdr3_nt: TGTGCCAGCAGCTTAGTGGGCAGGGGTAGTGGTGGCTACACCTTC

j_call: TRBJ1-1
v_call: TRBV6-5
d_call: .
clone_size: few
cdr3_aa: CASSYLSDTEAFF
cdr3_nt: TGTGCCAGCAGTTACTTGAGCGACACTGAAGCTTTCTTT

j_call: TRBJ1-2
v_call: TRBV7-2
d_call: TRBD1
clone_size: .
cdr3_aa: CASSFGQGGGYTF
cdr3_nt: TGTGCCAGCAGTTTCGGACAGGGCGGTGGCTACACCTTC

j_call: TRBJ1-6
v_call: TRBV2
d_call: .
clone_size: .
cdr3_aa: CASSVSRGRDSPLHF
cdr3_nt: TGTGCCAGCAGTGTAAGCCGGGGTAGGGATTCACCCCTCCACTTT

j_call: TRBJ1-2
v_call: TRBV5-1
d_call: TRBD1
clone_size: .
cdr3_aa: CASSLDGQGPSYTF
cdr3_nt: TGCGCCAGCAGCTTGGATGGACAGGGGCCGAGCTACACCTTC

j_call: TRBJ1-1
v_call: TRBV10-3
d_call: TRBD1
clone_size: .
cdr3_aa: CAISVNQGAEAFF
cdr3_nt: TGTGCCATCAGTGTAAACCAGGGGGCTGAAGCTTTCTTT

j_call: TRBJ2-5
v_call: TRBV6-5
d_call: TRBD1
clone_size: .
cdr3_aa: CASSEGQHQETQYF
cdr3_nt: TGTGCCAGCAGCGAGGGACAGCACCAAGAGACCCAGTACTTC

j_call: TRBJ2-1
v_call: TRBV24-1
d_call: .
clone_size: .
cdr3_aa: CATSDLQGSREIYNEQFF
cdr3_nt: TGTGCCACCAGTGATTTGCAGGGGAGCAGGGAGATCTACAATGAGCAGTTCTTC

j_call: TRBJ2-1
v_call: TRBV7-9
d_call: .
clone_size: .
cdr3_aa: CASSSNYNEQFF
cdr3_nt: TGTGCCAGCAGCTCTAATTACAATGAGCAGTTCTTC

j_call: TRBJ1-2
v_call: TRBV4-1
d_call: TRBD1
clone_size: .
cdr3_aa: CASSLTPGQLNYGYTF
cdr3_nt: TGCGCCAGCAGCCTTACACCGGGACAGCTTAACTATGGCTACACCTTC

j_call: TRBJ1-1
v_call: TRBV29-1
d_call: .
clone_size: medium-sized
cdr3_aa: CSASGATGRNTEAFF
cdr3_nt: TGCAGCGCCTCCGGAGCTACAGGGAGGAACACTGAAGCTTTCTTT

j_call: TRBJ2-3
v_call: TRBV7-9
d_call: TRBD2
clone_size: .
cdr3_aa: CASSWEGDTQYF
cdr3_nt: TGTGCCAGCAGCTGGGAGGGGGATACGCAGTATTTT

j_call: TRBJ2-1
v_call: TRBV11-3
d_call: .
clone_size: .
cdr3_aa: CASSLRGDYNEQFF
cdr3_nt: TGTGCCAGCAGCTTACGGGGTGACTACAATGAGCAGTTCTTC

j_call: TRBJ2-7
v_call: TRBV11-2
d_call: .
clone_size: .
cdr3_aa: CASSLHTGTSEQYF
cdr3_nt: TGTGCCAGCAGCTTACACACAGGGACGAGCGAGCAGTACTTC

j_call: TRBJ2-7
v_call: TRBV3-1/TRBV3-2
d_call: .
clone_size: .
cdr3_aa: CASSQDNYEQYF
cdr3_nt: TGTGCCAGCAGCCAAGACAACTACGAGCAGTACTTC

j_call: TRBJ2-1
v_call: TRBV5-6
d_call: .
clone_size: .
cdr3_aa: CASSDIGTSPYNEQFF
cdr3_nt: TGTGCCAGCAGCGACATCGGGACATCACCCTACAATGAGCAGTTCTTC

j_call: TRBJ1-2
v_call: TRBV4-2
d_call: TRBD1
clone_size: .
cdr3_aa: CASSHRGTVGYTF
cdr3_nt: TGTGCCAGCAGCCACCGCGGGACAGTAGGCTACACCTTC